One and the same sample provided the 23 T cell receptor beta chains below, sequenced in a study of radiotherapy plus CTLA-4 blockade in lung cancer. The repertoire was sequenced with immunoSEQ multiplex PCR; TCRdb's copy has only in-frame clones and lacks some. The repertoire holds about 110,000 clones, about 84% seen once, with 2.4% in the top ten. Sequences were derived from peripheral blood, sampled from a patient treated with radiotherapy plus ipilimumab. Receptors were obtained from a human donor with non-small cell lung cancer that progressed on radiotherapy plus ipilimumab. Some clones in this sample may be carry-over from other donors' samples.

The chain employs TRBV28 and TRBJ1-2; tentatively, D is TRBD1 (6 bases). There are 16 residues in the CDR3. Trimming stripped 5 bases from V and 4 bases from J, with 20 bases between. CDR1 is MDHEN and CDR2 is SYDVKM in the germline V gene. The CDR3 DNA sequence: TGTGCCAGCAGTGAGCACCCTTCAGGGGCCCGCTATGGCTACACCTTC. It yields the protein CASSEHPSGARYGYTF.

The rearrangement joins TRBV5-1 to TRBJ2-6; no clear D. Germline V CDR1 and CDR2: SGHRS, YFSETQ. There are 16 residues in the CDR3. V lost 0 bases to trimming and J lost 0 bases, with 7 bases between them. The CDR3 protein is CASSLVPTSGANVLTF. CDR3 DNA: TGCGCCAGCAGCTTGGTACCGACCTCTGGGGCCAACGTCCTGACTTTC.

The chain carries TRBV7-8 and TRBJ2-7; D is uncertain. V lost 1 base and J 4 bases, leaving 20 bases between the germline ends. The CDR3 consists of 17 residues. Germline CDR1 and CDR2: SGHVS and FQNEAQ. The CDR3 bases are TGTGCCAGCAGCTTAGACGCGGTACTGGTTTCTATTTACGAGCAGTACTTC. The encoded protein is CASSLDAVLVSIYEQYF.

As for this clone: Other DNA sequences in this specimen translate into the identical CDR3. The chain has TRBV6-6 and TRBJ2-1; D not certain. This CDR3 spans 10 amino acids. Germline values: CDR1 MNHNY, CDR2 SVGAGI (reference sequence). The V gene lost 6 bases and the J gene lost 5 bases, with 2 bases spanning the gap. CDR3 region: CASRDNEQFF. The CDR3 region has the DNA TGTGCCAGCAGGGACAATGAGCAGTTCTTC.

J is TRBJ2-3 and V is TRBV10-3, with no clear D. The ends were cut back, 4 bases at V and 2 bases at J, with 13 bases in the middle. The germline CDR1 and CDR2 sequences are ENHRY and SYGVKD. The CDR3 contains 15 residues. This chain's CDR3 is CAISAGLVLTDTQYF. The CDR3, as DNA: TGTGCCATCAGTGCCGGTTTGGTTCTCACAGATACGCAGTATTTT.

The chain carries TRBV2 and TRBJ2-5; no clear D gene. The CDR3 extends over 13 amino acids. Germline V gene data show CDR1 as SNHLY and CDR2 as FYNNEI. V gave up 4 bases and J gave up 0 bases, with 6 bases separating them. The DNA for the CDR3 is TGTGCCAGCAGTGGGGTAAACCAAGAGACCCAGTACTTC. This translates into CASSGVNQETQYF. The full variable domain, rest sourced from reference TRBV2 and TRBJ2-5, is EPEVTQTPSHQVTQMGQEVILRCVPISNHLYFYWYRQILGQKVEFLVSFYNNEISEKSEIFDDQFSVERPDGSNFTLKIRSTKLEDSAMYFCASSGVNQETQYFGPGTRLLVL.

This clone has a single count. The gene calls are TRBV19 and TRBJ1-5, with 8 bases identical to TRBD1. The J segment lost 0 bases and the V segment lost 1 base, leaving 5 bases of the junction unmatched. Germline values: CDR1 LNHDA, CDR2 SQIVND (reference sequence). This CDR3 has 17 residues. CDR3 coding DNA: TGTGCCAGTAGTATAGTCCCGACAGGGGATAGCAATCAGCCCCAGCATTTT. Translation: CASSIVPTGDSNQPQHF.

This clone occurred a few times. The rearrangement links TRBV7-9 to TRBJ2-7; 8 bases are a match to TRBD2. V dropped 5 bases and J dropped 6; count of bases not matched to a gene: 9. The CDR3 loop spans 14 amino acids. Germline assignment: CDR1 SEHNR and CDR2 FQNEAQ (reference sequence). The CDR3: CASSLQAGASEQYF. In DNA form, the CDR3 reads TGTGCCAGCAGCCTCCAAGCGGGGGCCAGCGAGCAGTACTTC.

V is TRBV2 and J is TRBJ1-1; D ambiguous. The CDR3 is 13 amino acids. V was trimmed by 7 bases and J by 1 base, leaving 10 bases between them. Germline-derived CDR1 and CDR2 are SNHLY and FYNNEI. The CDR3 region is CASTRDTNTEAFF. The DNA of the CDR3 is TGTGCCAGCACTCGGGATACGAACACTGAAGCTTTCTTT.

This clone was seen just once. The chain combines TRBV15 with TRBJ2-5; unclear D gene. The CDR3 totals 13 residues. Germline-derived CDR1 and CDR2 are LNHNV and YYDKDF (reference sequence). Trimming cost V 7 bases and J 0 bases, with 9 bases left between them. CDR3 residues: CATNNNHQETQYF. The CDR3, as DNA: TGTGCCACCAATAACAACCACCAAGAGACCCAGTACTTC.

V gene TRBV21-1 combines with J gene TRBJ2-2; no check of the table's D call, TRBD2, against the DNA was made. TRBV21-1 has pseudogene status. This CDR3 is 18 amino acids long. The CDR3 nucleotides read TGTGCCAGCAGCAAATCGCCCAGGACTAGCGGAGAGACCGGGGAGCTGTTTTTT. The encoded protein is CASSKSPRTSGETGELFF.

The chain carries TRBV18 and TRBJ2-5, with TRBD1 matching over 8 bases. Germline V gene data show CDR1 as KGHSH and CDR2 as LQKENI. V dropped 3 bases and J dropped 5; count of bases not matched to a gene: 2. CDR3 length equals 13 residues. CDR3 bases: TGTGCCAGCTCACCGAGGACAGGGGAGACCCAGTACTTC. This gives the protein CASSPRTGETQYF.

This clone was seen only once. The chain has TRBV6-6 and TRBJ1-1; D is unclear. V gave up 7 bases and J gave up 1 base, with 4 bases separating them. The germline gives CDR1 MNHNY, CDR2 SVGAGI (reference sequence). The CDR3 is made up of 11 amino acids. CDR3 in DNA: TGTGCCAGCAAAGAGAACACTGAAGCTTTCTTT. Translated: CASKENTEAFF.

To note about this clone: It is likely a read error, because the conserved phenylalanine at the end of the CDR3 is missing. This chain uses TRBV27 with TRBJ1-5; the D gene is possibly TRBD1 (5 bases). The CDR3 runs to 16 residues. V dropped 8 bases and J dropped 2 bases, with 19 bases sitting between them. Germline CDR1 MNHEY, CDR2 SMNVEV (reference sequence). The CDR3 DNA is TGTGCCAGCGGGCCGCTCGGGGGGGAGCGCAATCAGCCCCAGCATCTT. It yields the protein CASGPLGGERNQPQHL.

This chain uses TRBV10-3 with TRBJ2-7, with D possibly being TRBD2 (5 bases). Germline values: CDR1 ENHRY, CDR2 SYGVKD. V lost 2 bases, J lost 7 bases, and 12 bases lay in between. This CDR3 comprises 13 residues. The CDR3 coding sequence is TGTGCCATCAGTGAGCCCCCTCCGGGGGAGCAGTACTTC. Encoded protein: CAISEPPPGEQYF.

This clone occurred a few times. The rearrangement uses TRBV5-1 and TRBJ2-3; the D gene is possibly TRBD2 (5 bases). Germline assignment: CDR1 SGHRS and CDR2 YFSETQ. The V end was cut by 0 bases, the J end by 2 bases, with 16 bases between. This CDR3 is built from 17 residues. CDR3 amino acids: CASSLESEAALTDTQYF. CDR3 coding DNA: TGCGCCAGCAGCTTGGAATCGGAAGCGGCACTCACAGATACGCAGTATTTT.

This clone was picked up one time. CDR3 loop: CSVEGASGVSPGTQYF. DNA for the CDR3: TGCAGCGTTGAAGGGGCTAGCGGGGTGTCTCCGGGGACCCAGTACTTC. V is TRBV29-1 and J is TRBJ2-5; 9 bases are shared with TRBD2. This CDR3 region has 16 residues. V shed 1 base, J shed 7 bases, and the junction held 13 bases outside the gene matches. CDR1 is SQVTM and CDR2 is ANQGSEA in the germline V gene.

The V call is TRBV11-3, the J call TRBJ2-4, with D uncertain. V was clipped by 3 bases and J by 9 bases, with 12 bases between them. Germline V gene sequence: CDR1 SGHNT, CDR2 YENEEA. The CDR3 runs to 13 residues. The CDR3 DNA is TGTGCCAGCAGCTTTACCGCTGAATCCATTCAGTACTTC. This codes for CASSFTAESIQYF.

The J gene is TRBJ1-2, the V gene TRBV12-5, with unresolved D. This CDR3 contains 13 residues. Trimming left V 6 bases short and J 8 bases short, with 16 bases between. Germline V gene sequence: CDR1 LGHNT, CDR2 FRNRAP. The CDR3 region has the DNA TGTGCTAGTGGCCTCTCTTCCCACCTGGGCTACACCTTC. It specifies CASGLSSHLGYTF.

The chain is built from TRBV6-1 and TRBJ1-2; tentatively, D is TRBD1 (5 bases). Per the germline V gene, CDR1 is MNHNS and CDR2 is SASEGT. The length of the CDR3 is 15 residues. The V end was cut by 9 bases, the J end by 8 bases, with 25 bases between. CDR3 amino acids: CASGGVHQRLGGYTF. The CDR3 bases are TGTGCCAGTGGGGGGGTACACCAGCGGCTCGGCGGCTACACCTTC.

The chain employs TRBV11-3 and TRBJ2-5; D is unclear. CDR1 SGHNT and CDR2 YENEEA come from the germline V gene. Trimming took 1 base from V and 4 from J, leaving 7 bases between them. The CDR3 runs to 13 residues. CDR3 sequence reads: CASSLGVRETQYF. CDR3 nucleotide sequence: TGTGCCAGCAGCTTAGGAGTACGAGAGACCCAGTACTTC.

This chain links TRBV7-2 with TRBJ1-3; D not certain. Germline V gene data show CDR1 as SGHTA and CDR2 as FQGNSA. There are 15 residues in the CDR3. The ends were cut back, 7 bases at V and 1 base at J, with 14 bases in the middle. Here the CDR3 DNA reads TGTGCCAGCACCCTCCAATTTAGGTCTGGAAACACCATATATTTT. Protein product: CASTLQFRSGNTIYF.

The chain combines TRBV11-2 with TRBJ2-2; D is ambiguous. Trimming cost V 5 bases and J 8 bases, with 6 bases left between them. The V gene's germline CDR1 is SGHAT and CDR2 FQNNGV. This CDR3 contains 11 residues. DNA of the CDR3: TGTGCCAGCAGCGCTCAAGGGGAGCTGTTTTTT. It codes for CASSAQGELFF.